The T cell receptor (beta chain) described here comes from a study of shared clonotypes between healthy human individuals. General study results and limits: Researchers sampled blood only, noting tissue repertoires likely differ.

Only CD45RO-negative cells positively selected for CCR7 counted as naive CD8 cells, so terminally differentiated effector memory CD45RA+ cells were excluded. With regard to this clone: Its antigen is as yet unknown.

TCRdb keeps only in-frame clones here, not all; method: immunoSEQ multiplex PCR. The table records approximately 810,000 clones, more than 85% of them present only once. There are 14 residues in the CDR3. The V end was cut by 4 bases, the J end by 0 bases, with 7 bases between. The germline CDR1 and CDR2 sequences are SQVTM and ANQGSEA. This sequence originates from a man aged 30 to 39 in good health. The V call is TRBV29-1, the J call TRBJ2-6; D is unclear. The material sequenced was naive CD8+ T cells sorted from blood. The CDR3 here is CSVAGPSGANVLTF. The CDR3 nucleotides read TGCAGCGTTGCTGGGCCCTCTGGGGCCAACGTCCTGACTTTC.